This T cell receptor beta chain was observed in a study of T cell responses to AZD1222 COVID-19 vaccine (dated by TCRdb to about 2021). Looking at the study overall: AZD1222 recipients with second doses at about 4 weeks or about 12 weeks were pooled, because spike-specific TCR depth and breadth did not differ between schedules. Trial participants were enrolled by age into subgroups of 18-55, 56-69 and 70-plus years, and around 150, 28 and 57 TCR-sequenced participants, respectively, were included in these subgroups. A total of about 230 trial participants underwent TCR sequencing, of whom roughly 210 received two doses of AZD1222 and 26 received two doses of the MenACWY control vaccine.

Cut back by 4 bases and 0 bases, the V and J ends lie 4 bases apart. Counted from cysteine to phenylalanine, this CDR3 has 13 amino acids. The only DNA kept is the CDR3, 39 bases in frame from the first base. The germline V gene specifies MGHDK as CDR1 and SYGVNS as CDR2. In the case of this clone: The antigen it binds to is not known. Base qualities are missing; no much larger clone stands one base away.

Here is what the overall study found, with its caveats: CD4 TCRs associated with the vaccine covered the entire spike protein, and the dominant responses were in regions 160-218 and 743-854. After two AZD1222 doses, both the breadth and the depth of spike-specific TCRs were significantly higher than at day 0 and than in MenACWY recipients. Participants were mostly white British, with more females than males. The authors suggested clonal diversity may have been underestimated. Conclusions about previously exposed vaccinees are limited because only five to seven AZD1222 recipients were SARS-CoV-2 seropositive at baseline. No day 14 peak-response samples were available, so repertoires were characterized only after the peak T cell response. Reportedly, almost half of the unique spike-specific TCRs recognized epitopes lying outside the regions that are mutated in the B.1.351 and B.1.1.7 variants. The 56-69-year group was small, and its depth increase did not reach significance, likely because of low power.

Per the publication, the time point label means: baseline before first vaccination. Vaccinee samples were obtained from the UK trials COV001 and COV002, which included a single-blind randomized controlled phase 2/3 trial of AZD1222 (ChAdOx1 nCoV-19) in healthy adults. Trial participant PBMC samples were collected at day 0 and day 28 after the second dose for TCRbeta chain sequencing. The CDR3 regions of human TCRbeta chains were subjected to immunosequencing. Per the original workflow: TCRs in the repertoires were compared against a reference library of SARS-CoV-2-specific TCRs that had been generated with the MIRA antigen-specificity platform. Breadth meant the fraction of unique TCRs that were SARS-CoV-2-associated, whereas depth meant the fraction of total T cells that were SARS-CoV-2-associated. Using the MIRA data, each spike-specific TCR was assigned both to the spike region to which the TCR was reactive and to a CD4 or CD8 class. Log10-transformed breadth and depth values were compared by one-way ANOVA with Sidak's multiple comparisons tests. TCRdb stores this immuneACCESS table with in-frame sequences only. Part of the clones is absent; in the studies checked, under half of the shortfall reflects unresolved V genes, and no reason is known for the rest. Clonal size and the V and J genes are those of that table, whereas D and trimming came from the DNA. The sample includes 99,000 or so clones, with approximately 90% observed a single time. The top ten hold just under 3% of the sample.

This receptor was identified in an adult in good health. The sequences come from peripheral blood, collected on day 0 of AZD1222 vaccination. The V and J segments used are TRBV25-1 and TRBJ1-3; no D gene can be assigned with confidence. CDR3 reads: CASSVPSGNTIYF. The sequenced DNA is TGTGCCAGCAGTGTTCCCTCTGGAAACACCATATATTTT.